The 26 T cell receptor beta chains below all came from one sample that was sequenced in a study of beta chain features in type 1 diabetes (dated by TCRdb to 2017 to 2018). Library generation was performed with the immunoSEQ multiplex PCR assay. The entire isolated RNA was reverse transcribed using the High Capacity cDNA Reverse Transcription Kit, and thus expressed TCRB transcripts were sequenced. Here the immuneACCESS table is served through TCRdb, limited to in-frame sequences with V and J called. Missing clones are a known gap in these copies; in checked studies unresolved V genes cover under half, and the rest lacks a known reason. This sample is represented by 130,000 to 150,000 clones; roughly 48% of them were singletons. The ten largest clones take up over 0.4% of the sample. Input material: Tregs from blood. Explained via the paper, the cell subset or site label denotes: regulatory CD4+ T cells. These receptors were obtained from a man in his late teens or twenties in good health.

This chain connects TRBV30 to TRBJ2-7; D is possibly TRBD2 (6 bases). CDR1 GTSNPN and CDR2 SVGIG come from the germline V gene (reference sequence). The CDR3 loop spans 12 amino acids. The ends were cut back, 0 bases at V and 8 bases at J, with 11 bases in the middle. The CDR3 DNA is TGTGCCTGGAGTGTCGTGCGGGGTAAGCAGTACTTC. This encodes CAWSVVRGKQYF.

The chain couples TRBV18 to TRBJ1-3; a weak D match, TRBD1 (5 bases). This CDR3 has 14 residues. Trimming took 2 bases from V and 1 from J, leaving 6 bases between them. CDR1 is KGHSH and CDR2 is LQKENI in the germline V gene. Written as DNA, the CDR3 is TGTGCCAGCTCACCAAGGGGTTCTGGAAACACCATATATTTT. This translates into CASSPRGSGNTIYF.

V and J are TRBV18 and TRBJ2-7; TRBD1 matches at 7 bases. Trimming took 4 bases from V and 5 from J; bases not matched to a gene: 8. This CDR3 has 14 residues. Per germline, CDR1 KGHSH and CDR2 LQKENI. In nucleotides, the CDR3 is TGTGCCAGCTCACTAGACAGGGCCGTCGACGAGCAGTACTTC. It codes for CASSLDRAVDEQYF.

The chain employs TRBV5-1 and TRBJ2-1; 10 bases fit TRBD2. J lost 5 bases, V lost 4 bases, and 12 bases had no gene match. The CDR3 has 17 amino acids. Germline V gene lookup returns CDR1 SGHRS and CDR2 YFSETQ. The CDR3 spells CASSPSVRAGGDNEQFF. CDR3 nucleotides: TGCGCCAGCAGCCCCTCGGTGAGAGCGGGAGGGGACAATGAGCAGTTCTTC.

The chain employs TRBV30 and TRBJ1-6; D gene ambiguous. V was cut by 4 bases and J by 0 bases, with 16 bases left in between. Germline-derived CDR1 and CDR2 are GTSNPN and SVGIG (reference sequence). The CDR3 contains 17 residues. CDR3 residues: CAWKLLQLSSYNSPLHF. Written as DNA, the CDR3 is TGTGCCTGGAAACTTCTACAGCTAAGCTCCTATAATTCACCCCTCCACTTT.

This chain uses TRBV10-3 with TRBJ2-2, with 7 bases lining up with TRBD1. Germline CDR1 reads ENHRY; CDR2 reads SYGVKD. This CDR3 is built from 14 residues. V lost 5 bases, J lost 3 bases, and 3 bases stayed unmatched. The CDR3: CAISYRGDTGELFF. The CDR3, as DNA: TGTGCCATCAGTTACAGGGGCGACACCGGGGAGCTGTTTTTT.

This clone was counted only a few times. This sequence joins TRBV4-3 and TRBJ2-3; possible D gene TRBD2, 6 bases. V was cut by 5 bases and J by 1 base, with 10 bases left in between. Germline CDR1 is LGHNA and CDR2 is YSLEER. This CDR3 is built from 14 residues. CDR3 in amino acids: CASSLASGTDTQYF. The CDR3 DNA reads as TGCGCCAGCAGCTTGGCTAGCGGCACAGATACGCAGTATTTT.

The chain recombines TRBV6-1 with TRBJ2-1; 8 nucleotides agree with TRBD2. Germline trimming cut 2 bases from V and 4 bases from J; bases unmatched to any gene: 4. This CDR3 is built from 15 residues. CDR1 and CDR2 (germline): MNHNS, SASEGT. CDR3 region: CASSEPGLGYNEQFF. The CDR3 DNA sequence: TGTGCCAGCAGTGAACCGGGACTAGGTTACAATGAGCAGTTCTTC.

The rearrangement uses TRBV28 and TRBJ2-7; 13 positions match TRBD2. This CDR3 region has 17 residues. From germline, CDR1 is MDHEN and CDR2 SYDVKM. The ends lost 4 bases at V and 4 bases at J; junction bases unmatched: 10. This CDR3 is CASSYSEGTSGKYEQYF. The CDR3 coding sequence is TGTGCCAGCAGTTATAGCGAAGGGACTAGCGGGAAATACGAGCAGTACTTC.

The chain recombines TRBV6-6 with TRBJ2-7, with 8 bases that match TRBD1. The CDR3 runs to 14 residues. J gave up 2 bases and V 4 bases, and 4 bases lay outside the gene matches. Germline values: CDR1 MNHNY, CDR2 SVGAGI (reference sequence). The CDR3 loop is CASSFWTGTYEQYF. CDR3 DNA sequence: TGTGCCAGCAGTTTCTGGACAGGGACCTACGAGCAGTACTTC.

The genes are TRBV5-4 and TRBJ2-1; 7 nucleotides line up with TRBD2. The CDR3 runs to 18 residues. Germline-derived CDR1 and CDR2 are SGHNT and YYREEE (reference sequence). With 4 bases clipped from V and 1 base from J, the junction kept 14 bases outside the gene matches. CDR3 sequence reads: CASSPPGLYSSSYNEQFF. The CDR3 DNA reads TGTGCCAGCAGCCCACCGGGACTATATTCTTCTTCCTACAATGAGCAGTTCTTC.

The chain recombines TRBV25-1 with TRBJ1-3; the match to TRBD1 covers 8 bases. J gave up 4 bases and V 7 bases, and 9 bases lay outside the gene matches. The CDR3 consists of 15 residues. Germline CDR1 MGHDK, CDR2 SYGVNS. CDR3 coding DNA: TGTGCCAGCAAGGGTCTGACAGGGGAAGGAAACACCATATATTTT. Translating gives CASKGLTGEGNTIYF.

The V call is TRBV28, the J call TRBJ2-1; no clear D gene. From germline, CDR1 is MDHEN and CDR2 SYDVKM. Trimming left V 6 bases short and J 0 bases short, with 9 bases between. CDR3 length: 14 amino acids. The chain's CDR3 is CASSYRSSYNEQFF. The DNA of the CDR3 is TGTGCCAGCAGCTATAGAAGCTCCTACAATGAGCAGTTCTTC.

The rearrangement links TRBV23-1 to TRBJ2-1; 8 nucleotides line up with TRBD1. Being an ORF, TRBV23-1 has a function that is uncertain. Trimming cost V 2 bases and J 4 bases; bases outside gene matches: 10. The CDR3 covers 17 residues. CDR3 region: CASSQACGQGAYNEQFF. The DNA for the CDR3 is TGCGCCAGCAGTCAAGCCTGCGGGCAGGGGGCTTACAATGAGCAGTTCTTC.

Details on this clone: This CDR3 is also generated by other DNA sequences in the sample. This chain joins TRBV7-2 and TRBJ1-2; D is unclear. V was clipped by 1 base and J by 2 bases, with 8 bases between them. This CDR3 region has 14 residues. In germline, CDR1 is SGHTA, CDR2 FQGNSA. Here the CDR3 DNA reads TGTGCCAGCAGCTTAGTCCCCAGGAACTATGGCTACACCTTC. It encodes CASSLVPRNYGYTF. The full variable domain, with the rest looked up from reference TRBV7-2 and TRBJ1-2, is GAGVSQSPSNKVTEKGKDVELRCDPISGHTALYWYRQSLGQGLEFLIYFQGNSAPDKSGLPSDRFSAERTGGSVSTLTIQRTQQEDSAVYLCASSLVPRNYGYTFGSGTRLTVV.

The V and J genes are TRBV30 and TRBJ2-3; a possible D gene is TRBD2 (6 bases). V gave up 6 bases and J gave up 6 bases, with 16 bases separating them. From germline, CDR1 is GTSNPN and CDR2 SVGIG (reference sequence). There are 13 residues in the CDR3. The CDR3 nucleotides read TGTGCCTGCCTTCGGGGCGGGATTGATACGCAGTATTTT. Amino acid sequence: CACLRGGIDTQYF. The entire variable domain, with the rest obtained from reference TRBV30 and TRBJ2-3, is as follows: SQTIHQWPATLVQPVGSPLSLECTVEGTSNPNLYWYRQAAGRGLQLLFYSVGIGQISSEVPQNLSASRPQDRQFILSSKKLLLSDSGFYLCACLRGGIDTQYFGPGTRLTVL.

This clone was counted between two and nine times. This chain connects TRBV10-3 to TRBJ1-5; possibly TRBD1 for D (6 bases). The CDR3 totals 14 residues. In germline, CDR1 is ENHRY, CDR2 SYGVKD. V was shortened by 4 bases and J by 6 bases, with 13 bases between the two germline ends. CDR3 in DNA: TGTGCCATCAGTGCAGGGGATCAGGGTCAGCCCCAGCATTTT. Translated, it gives CAISAGDQGQPQHF.

The count of this clone is one. The chain recombines TRBV7-2 with TRBJ2-1, with TRBD1 identical over 9 bases. V lost 5 bases, J lost 7 bases, and 6 bases stayed unmatched. The V gene's germline CDR1 is SGHTA and CDR2 FQGNSA. This CDR3 comprises 14 residues. The CDR3 bases are TGTGCCAGCAGCCGCACAGGGGGCCCAAATGAGCAGTTCTTC. Protein: CASSRTGGPNEQFF.

The DNA of the CDR3 is TGTGCCAGTAGTGCACCGGGACTGGGCGAAAAACTGTTTTTT. Protein: CASSAPGLGEKLFF. The rearrangement links TRBV19 to TRBJ1-4; possible D gene TRBD1, 5 bases. This CDR3 has 14 residues. The germline V gene encodes CDR1 LNHDA and CDR2 SQIVND (reference sequence). Trimming stripped 5 bases from V and 8 bases from J, with 15 bases between.

This rearrangement joins TRBV19 to TRBJ1-4; TRBD1 matches at 11 bases. Trimming at V came to 5 bases and at J to 6 bases, leaving 5 bases not matched to a gene. The V gene's germline CDR1 is LNHDA and CDR2 SQIVND (reference sequence). CDR3 length: 15 amino acids. CDR3 loop: CASSVPGQGDEKLFF. The CDR3 coding sequence is TGTGCCAGTAGTGTCCCGGGACAGGGGGATGAAAAACTGTTTTTT.

The chain has TRBV10-3 and TRBJ1-3; D not certain. Trimming took 5 bases from V and 4 from J, leaving 6 bases between them. This CDR3 region has 12 residues. Germline values: CDR1 ENHRY, CDR2 SYGVKD. The CDR3 DNA sequence: TGTGCCATCAGTTCCGAGGGAAACACCATATATTTT. This codes for CAISSEGNTIYF.

The chain employs TRBV7-9 and TRBJ2-2; 7 bases match TRBD1. Germline V gene lookup returns CDR1 SEHNR and CDR2 FQNEAQ (reference sequence). The CDR3 loop spans 12 amino acids. V lost 5 bases, J lost 6 bases, and 0 bases stayed unmatched. The CDR3 reads CASSGTAGELFF. The CDR3 DNA reads TGTGCCAGCAGCGGGACAGCCGGGGAGCTGTTTTTT.

This clone was observed a handful of times. The chain employs TRBV10-2 and TRBJ2-1; 9 bases agree with TRBD1. Germline values: CDR1 WSHSY, CDR2 SAAADI. V dropped 6 bases and J dropped 10; count of bases not matched to a gene: 4. This CDR3 comprises 12 residues. This CDR3 is CASSTGGWEQFF. In DNA, the CDR3 is TGCGCCAGCAGCACAGGGGGCTGGGAGCAGTTCTTC.

The chain couples TRBV19 to TRBJ1-1; D uncertain. Germline values: CDR1 LNHDA, CDR2 SQIVND (reference sequence). Trimming stripped 0 bases from V and 8 bases from J, with 10 bases between. The CDR3 sequence is 13 residues long. Here the CDR3 reads CASSIDPWREAFF. The CDR3, as DNA: TGTGCCAGTAGTATAGATCCGTGGAGGGAAGCTTTCTTT.

The chain uses TRBV5-1 and TRBJ2-7; TRBD2 matches at 10 bases. Germline V gene lookup returns CDR1 SGHRS and CDR2 YFSETQ. The junction had 9 bases not matched to a gene; V was cut back by 5 bases and J by 4 bases. The CDR3 is 15 residues long. The CDR3 DNA follows: TGCGCCAGCAGTTTATTAGCGGGAGGTCCTTACGAGCAGTACTTC. It encodes CASSLLAGGPYEQYF.

The chain employs TRBV11-3 and TRBJ2-5; 9 bases are shared with TRBD1. The V gene's germline CDR1 is SGHNT and CDR2 YENEEA. This CDR3 spans 14 amino acids. J was trimmed by 4 bases and V by 6 bases; bases with no gene match: 6. The CDR3 sequence: CASSPDRGGETQYF. The CDR3 bases are TGTGCCAGCAGTCCGGACAGGGGTGGAGAGACCCAGTACTTC. Complete variable domain (other parts from reference TRBV11-3 and TRBJ2-5): EAGVVQSPRYKIIEKKQPVAFWCNPISGHNTLYWYLQNLGQGPELLIRYENEEAVDDSQLPKDRFSAERLKGVDSTLKIQPAELGDSAVYLCASSPDRGGETQYFGPGTRLLVL.